A selection of T cell receptor beta chains follows, all from one sample in a study of blood T cell repertoires in COVID-19. Method: immunoSEQ multiplex PCR; TCRdb's copy keeps in-frame clones and lacks some. The sample yields 200,000 or so clones, more than 85% seen once. The sample consisted of peripheral blood. These receptors originate from a man in his 70s with active or convalescent COVID-19. The CDR3 runs from the conserved cysteine through the conserved F or W. A D gene is named only where the DNA matches it firmly. Some rows have no size entry. The others give once, few or many, or a class for an expanded clone.

d_call,v_call,j_call,clone_size,cdr3_nt,cdr3_aa
.,TRBV18,TRBJ2-6,.,TGTGCCAGCAAGGTAACAGGTGCGACCGGGGCCAACGTCCTGACTTTC,CASKVTGATGANVLTF
TRBD2,TRBV28,TRBJ2-2,.,TGTGCCAGCAGAAAACTAGCGGGAGGGCCCGGGGAGCTGTTTTTT,CASRKLAGGPGELFF
.,TRBV9,TRBJ2-3,.,TGTGCCAGCAGCGTAGCTACGCGGGGGCCCACAGATACGCAGTATTTT,CASSVATRGPTDTQYF
TRBD1,TRBV19,TRBJ1-4,.,TGTGCCAGTGATCTCCGGGACAGAAAAAAACTGTTTTTT,CASDLRDRKKLFF
TRBD2,TRBV5-1,TRBJ2-7,.,TGCGCCAGCAGCCGCCGCGTGGGGACTAGCGGGGGTACCTACGAGCAGTACTTC,CASSRRVGTSGGTYEQYF
TRBD2,TRBV4-3,TRBJ2-2,.,TGCGCCAGCAGCCGGACTAGCGGGGGGCCGAACACCGGGGAGCTGTTTTTT,CASSRTSGGPNTGELFF
TRBD2,TRBV5-1,TRBJ2-1,.,TGCGCCAGCAGCGTCATCACTAGCGGGGGATACAATGAGCAGTTCTTC,CASSVITSGGYNEQFF
TRBD2,TRBV11-2,TRBJ2-2,.,TGTGCCAGCAGCTCCGGGGGGGCCACCGGGGAGCTGTTTTTT,CASSSGGATGELFF
.,TRBV29-1,TRBJ2-1,.,TGCAGCGTTGAAGTGGGCAGGGCTTATGAGCAGTTCTTC,CSVEVGRAYEQFF
.,TRBV6-2/TRBV6-3,TRBJ2-3,once,TGTGCCAGCAGTTATAATCCATCAGGCGCAGATACGCAGTATTTT,CASSYNPSGADTQYF
TRBD2,TRBV27,TRBJ2-3,many,TGTGCCAGCCTCCCAGCGGGAGGTTCAGATACGCAGTATTTT,CASLPAGGSDTQYF
TRBD1,TRBV5-1,TRBJ1-1,.,TGCGCCGGCAGACAACAGGGGGGATTGAACACTGAAGCTTTCTTT,CAGRQQGGLNTEAFF
.,TRBV4-3,TRBJ2-2,.,TGCGCCAGCAGCCAAGCGACAGGAAGCCCCACCGGGGAGCTGTTTTTT,CASSQATGSPTGELFF
TRBD1,TRBV6-5,TRBJ1-2,.,TGTGCCAGCAGTAGGGACAGGAGGTATGGCTACACCTTC,CASSRDRRYGYTF
TRBD1,TRBV18,TRBJ1-4,once,TGTGCCAGCTCACCGCTGGACAGGGGTAGTGGAAAACTGTTTTTT,CASSPLDRGSGKLFF
.,TRBV4-1,TRBJ1-6,.,TGCGCCAGCAGCTTACGGGACACCCATAATTCACCCCTCCACTTT,CASSLRDTHNSPLHF
.,TRBV21-1,TRBJ2-2,.,TGTGCCAGCAGCAAAGCGATAGAGACAGGGACGAACACCGGGGAGCTGTTTTTT,CASSKAIETGTNTGELFF
.,TRBV5-1,TRBJ2-2,once,TGCGCCAGCAGCTTGCCTCCCGAGGGCCCCGGGGAGCTGTTTTTT,CASSLPPEGPGELFF
TRBD2,TRBV11-3,TRBJ2-7,.,TGTGCCAGCAGCAATTACGGACTAGCGGGAGTTGGCGAGCAGTACTTC,CASSNYGLAGVGEQYF
.,TRBV7-9,TRBJ1-1,.,TGTGCCAGCAGCTTAGGCCAGGCGATGAACACTGAAGCTTTCTTT,CASSLGQAMNTEAFF
TRBD2,TRBV5-1,TRBJ2-7,.,TGCGCCAGCAGCTTAGGCCTAGCGGGAGACGAGCAGTACTTC,CASSLGLAGDEQYF
TRBD1,TRBV28,TRBJ1-6,.,TGTGCCAGCAGCGGGACAGGGGTTTATTCACCCCTCCACTTT,CASSGTGVYSPLHF
TRBD2,TRBV5-8,TRBJ2-7,.,TGTGCCAGCAGCTTGGGCCTAGCGGGAGCCAACGAGCAGTACTTC,CASSLGLAGANEQYF
TRBD2,TRBV9,TRBJ2-5,.,TGTGCCAGCAGCGTAGGCCAGCGGGGGAGGGAGACCCAGTACTTC,CASSVGQRGRETQYF
TRBD2,TRBV7-8,TRBJ2-7,.,TGTGCCAGCAGCGCCCCCGGGACTACGACCGAGCAGTACTTC,CASSAPGTTTEQYF
TRBD2,TRBV9,TRBJ2-1,.,TGTGCCAGCAGCGTAGGTAGCGGGGCCTACAATGAGCAGTTCTTC,CASSVGSGAYNEQFF
.,TRBV2,TRBJ1-2,.,TGTGCCAGCAGTGCCCAGGGTGTTAACTATGGCTACACCTTC,CASSAQGVNYGYTF
.,TRBV5-1,TRBJ1-1,.,TGCGCCAGCAGCAGCACAGGGTGGGGGAACACTGAAGCTTTCTTT,CASSSTGWGNTEAFF
TRBD2,TRBV7-8,TRBJ2-3,.,TGTGCCAGCAGCTTAATTGGGACTAGCCCCCGCGATACGCAGTATTTT,CASSLIGTSPRDTQYF
TRBD2,TRBV13,TRBJ2-2,.,TGTGCCAGCAGCCTGCGTGGGGGGGGAGCCGGGGAGCTGTTTTTT,CASSLRGGGAGELFF
.,TRBV9,TRBJ2-2,.,TGTGCCAGCAGCGTAGGAGAGCGCCCCGGGGAGCTGTTTTTT,CASSVGERPGELFF
.,TRBV28,TRBJ1-2,.,TGTGCCAGCAGCTCGGGGGACCCTATCTATGGCTACACCTTC,CASSSGDPIYGYTF